A single sample is the source of the 25 T cell receptor beta chains below, sequenced in a study of beta chain features in type 1 diabetes. Study conclusions and caveats: Shortening of TCRB CDR3s, moderate but significant, appeared in all four CD4+ subsets of Type 1 diabetes patients.

These receptors have no known antigen. The isolated RNA, all of it, was reverse transcribed, so expressed TCRB transcripts were what got sequenced. Sequenced by immunoSEQ multiplex PCR; TCRdb stores in-frame clones only, minus some. The table lists about 370,000 clones, 9.6% of them singletons, with approximately 0.6% in the top ten. The sample was central memory CD4+ T cells from blood. These receptors all come from a man under 40 with type 1 diabetes.

The table lists this clone with many counts. The CDR3 DNA sequence: TGTGCCAGCAGGTCGACGGACTATGGCTACACCTTC. Protein sequence: CASRSTDYGYTF. V and J are TRBV28 and TRBJ1-2, with D unclear. The germline V and J ends were trimmed by 6 bases and 3 bases, with 8 bases remaining between them. CDR1 is MDHEN, CDR2 SYDVKM, per germline. The CDR3 runs to 12 residues.

The V call is TRBV5-1, the J call TRBJ2-5; the D gene is possibly TRBD2 (5 bases). V lost 4 bases and J 1 base, leaving 17 bases between the germline ends. In germline, CDR1 is SGHRS, CDR2 YFSETQ. The CDR3 extends over 16 amino acids. In DNA, the CDR3 is TGCGCCAGCAGCCCCGGGGTCCGCCTAGCCCAAGAGACCCAGTACTTC. Amino acids: CASSPGVRLAQETQYF.

This clone came up many times. The chain recombines TRBV14 with TRBJ2-7; D remains unclear. CDR1 SGHDN and CDR2 FVKESK come from the germline V gene. The CDR3 extends over 17 amino acids. V was clipped by 0 bases and J by 1 base, with 16 bases between them. As DNA, the CDR3 is TGTGCCAGCAGCCAAGACCTTTCTTTCGGGTATTCCTACGAGCAGTACTTC. Encoded protein: CASSQDLSFGYSYEQYF.

The CDR3 loop reads CASSVGTRGETQYF. The DNA for the CDR3 is TGTGCCAGCAGCGTGGGGACCAGGGGAGAGACCCAGTACTTC. This rearrangement joins TRBV5-6 to TRBJ2-5; TRBD1 is a possible D gene (6 bases). This CDR3 comprises 14 residues. Trimming stripped 4 bases from V and 4 bases from J, with 14 bases between. Per germline, CDR1 SGHDT and CDR2 YYEEEE.

This clone has only a few counts. The chain combines TRBV19 with TRBJ1-2; 8 nucleotides align to TRBD1. The CDR3 runs 15 residues. J was trimmed by 6 bases and V by 6 bases; bases with no gene match: 12. Germline-derived CDR1 and CDR2 are LNHDA and SQIVND (reference sequence). CDR3 in DNA: TGTGCCAGTAGAAAGACCGGGACAGGCAGTAATGGCTACACCTTC. Translating it yields CASRKTGTGSNGYTF.

This clone occurred a few times. The chain uses TRBV7-8 and TRBJ2-1; 8 nucleotides agree with TRBD2. Germline loops: CDR1 SGHVS, CDR2 FQNEAQ. The V gene end was trimmed by 2 bases and the J gene end by 4 bases; junction bases not matched to a gene: 4. CDR3 length: 15 residues. The DNA for the CDR3 is TGTGCCAGCAGCTTACCGGGAGGGCCGTACAATGAGCAGTTCTTC. It specifies CASSLPGGPYNEQFF.

This clone was observed a handful of times. The J gene is TRBJ2-3, the V gene TRBV5-4; no firm D call. The CDR3 has 16 residues. CDR1 and CDR2 from the germline V gene are SGHNT and YYREEE (reference sequence). V gave up 0 bases and J gave up 6 bases, with 17 bases separating them. CDR3 bases: TGTGCCAGCAGCTTGGGTGGCTTATTCGGTGGGGATACGCAGTATTTT. It specifies CASSLGGLFGGDTQYF.

In this sample, this clone turned up many times. V gene TRBV27 combines with J gene TRBJ2-2, with D hard to call. The CDR3 sequence is 13 residues long. Germline values: CDR1 MNHEY, CDR2 SMNVEV (reference sequence). Trimming removed 6 bases from V and 2 bases from J, with 7 bases in between. The CDR3 loop reads CASRLGNTGELFF. The CDR3 DNA follows: TGTGCCAGCAGACTGGGAAACACCGGGGAGCTGTTTTTT.

The chain combines TRBV7-3 with TRBJ2-7; TRBD1 or TRBD2 may be the D gene (6 bases each). Trimming took off 5 bases at V and 5 bases at J, with 16 bases between the two ends. Germline CDR1 SGHTA, CDR2 FQGTGA. The CDR3 covers 14 residues. CDR3 coding DNA: TGTGCCAGCAGCCAATTAGGGGGGTCCGACGAGCAGTACTTC. This encodes CASSQLGGSDEQYF.

This clone was picked up many times. This chain uses TRBV6-5 with TRBJ2-7, with TRBD1 matching over 9 bases. The CDR3 contains 13 residues. Germline V CDR1 and CDR2: MNHEY, SVGAGI. V trimming: 8 bases; J trimming: 3 bases; junction bases outside the gene matches: 5. CDR3 DNA sequence: TGTGCCAGCGGCAGACAGGGGGGCTACGAGCAGTACTTC. Translation gives CASGRQGGYEQYF.

This clone was seen a handful of times. This rearrangement joins TRBV7-8 to TRBJ1-4, with 7 positions matching TRBD1. V shed 4 bases and J 4 bases; nucleotides not matched to a gene: 6. CDR1 is SGHVS and CDR2 is FQNEAQ in the germline V gene. There are 15 residues in the CDR3. CDR3 loop: CASSSHRGLNEKLFF. The DNA of the CDR3 is TGTGCCAGCAGCTCACACAGGGGTCTTAATGAAAAACTGTTTTTT.

This clone occurred a few times. V usage is TRBV28 and J usage is TRBJ1-5, with D unclear. Between the trimmed V and J ends, which lost 5 bases and 5 bases, there was a span of 13 bases. The length of the CDR3 is 14 residues. Germline V gene sequence: CDR1 MDHEN, CDR2 SYDVKM. CDR3 sequence (DNA): TGTGCCAGCAGTAAGAGTAAAACCGATCAGCCCCAGCATTTT. Protein sequence: CASSKSKTDQPQHF.

This clone came up many times. The chain couples TRBV7-2 to TRBJ1-5; TRBD1 matches 7 bases. V shed 5 bases and J 5 bases; nucleotides not matched to a gene: 9. This CDR3 is built from 15 residues. Germline CDR1 SGHTA, CDR2 FQGNSA. The CDR3 DNA is TGTGCCAGCAGCCCCCAGACAGGGAGGGATCAGCCCCAGCATTTT. Its protein product is CASSPQTGRDQPQHF.

This clone was found a few times. The chain links TRBV7-9 to TRBJ1-4; no clear D gene. The CDR3 totals 16 residues. The V gene lost 1 base and the J gene lost 7 bases, with 16 bases spanning the gap. CDR1 is SEHNR and CDR2 is FQNEAQ in the germline V gene (reference sequence). In DNA form, the CDR3 reads TGTGCCAGCAGCTTAGGGGCGGGAATTGATTCTGAAAAACTGTTTTTT. This gives the protein CASSLGAGIDSEKLFF.

V gene TRBV6-4 combines with J gene TRBJ2-3, with 7 bases identical to TRBD1. V dropped 4 bases and J dropped 1; count of bases not matched to a gene: 2. Germline CDR1 reads MRHNA; CDR2 reads SNTAGT. The CDR3 totals 14 residues. The CDR3 is CASSAQGGTDTQYF. DNA for the CDR3: TGTGCCAGCAGTGCCCAGGGGGGCACAGATACGCAGTATTTT.

This clone was recorded many times. The V and J genes are TRBV7-2 and TRBJ2-3, with D maybe TRBD2 (6 bases). The CDR3 runs to 15 residues. CDR1 is SGHTA, CDR2 FQGNSA, per germline. With 6 bases removed from V and 3 bases from J, the gap between germline ends came to 16 bases. CDR3 bases: TGTGCCAGCAGTCCCGGGACTGCCGGAACAGATACGCAGTATTTT. This gives the protein CASSPGTAGTDTQYF.

In regard to this clone: A read error may account for a junction end that differs from germline. The chain is built from TRBV6-5 and TRBJ1-1; D gene ambiguous. Germline V lookup: CDR1 MNHEY, CDR2 SVGAGI. The CDR3 spans 15 residues. Here the CDR3 DNA reads TGTGCCAGCAGTTACGGTAGAGACTGGAACACTGAAGTTTTCTTT. Its translation is CASSYGRDWNTEVFF.

This clone has just a few counts. The gene calls are TRBV7-6 and TRBJ2-3; 7 bases are shared with TRBD1. CDR1 SGHVS and CDR2 FNYEAQ come from the germline V gene. The CDR3 is 16 amino acids. V lost 1 base and J lost 4; bases outside the gene matches: 8. CDR3 nucleotide sequence: TGTGCCAGCAGCTTAGAGGGGGCGTCCACCGCAGATACGCAGTATTTT. Translated: CASSLEGASTADTQYF. The full variable domain, rest sourced from reference TRBV7-6 and TRBJ2-3, is GAGVSQSPRYKVTKRGQDVALRCDPISGHVSLYWYRQALGQGPEFLTYFNYEAQQDKSGLPNDRFSAERPEGSISTLTIQRTEQRDSAMYRCASSLEGASTADTQYFGPGTRLTVL.

As concerns this clone: This likely reflects a read error, since a far larger clone is one base away. This sample includes further DNA sequences coding for the same CDR3. The CDR3 nucleotides are TGTGCCAGCAGCTTGGGTACGGGTCAGGGGACCCAGTACTTC. Translated: CASSLGTGQGTQYF. V gene TRBV5-4 combines with J gene TRBJ2-5; a weak D match, TRBD1 (5 bases). Germline CDR1 is SGHNT and CDR2 is YYREEE (reference sequence). There are 14 residues in the CDR3. The V and J ends lost 0 bases and 7 bases respectively, with 13 bases between them. The full variable domain, in which reference TRBV5-4 and TRBJ2-5 provide the parts outside the CDR3, is ETGVTQSPTHLIKTRGQQVTLRCSSQSGHNTVSWYQQALGQGPQFIFQYYREEENGRGNFPPRFSGLQFPNYSSELNVNALELDDSALYLCASSLGTGQGTQYFGPGTRLLVL.

This clone has only a few counts. The chain recombines TRBV2 with TRBJ1-5, with D hard to call. Trimming left V 1 base short and J 2 bases short, with 9 bases between. The CDR3 totals 15 residues. Germline V CDR1 and CDR2: SNHLY, FYNNEI. CDR3 coding DNA: TGTGCCAGCAGTGAAGGGCAGCTGGGCAATCAGCCCCAGCATTTT. Residues: CASSEGQLGNQPQHF.

This clone was seen more than once but under ten times. The V and J genes are TRBV30 and TRBJ1-6; unclear D gene. Per germline, CDR1 GTSNPN and CDR2 SVGIG (reference sequence). The V gene lost 4 bases and the J gene lost 6 bases, with 4 bases spanning the gap. The CDR3 runs 11 residues. The chain's CDR3 is CAWTFNSPLHF. The CDR3 nucleotides read TGTGCCTGGACCTTTAATTCACCCCTCCACTTT.

This clone has only a few counts. This chain uses TRBV27 with TRBJ1-2; D gene unclear. V lost 4 bases and J lost 1, with 7 bases in between. The CDR3 contains 13 residues. The germline CDR1 and CDR2 sequences are MNHEY and SMNVEV (reference sequence). The CDR3 reads CASSSPFNYGYTF. DNA for the CDR3: TGTGCCAGCAGTTCCCCATTTAACTATGGCTACACCTTC.

The chain has TRBV9 and TRBJ2-5, with TRBD2 matching over 8 bases. The end of the DNA aligns better with TRBJ2-7, so the J call may be wrong. The germline gives CDR1 SGDLS, CDR2 YYNGEE. CDR3 length: 13 residues. CDR3 DNA sequence: TGTGCCAGCAGCCCGGATAGCGGGGACGAGCAGTACTTC. This encodes CASSPDSGDEQYF.

This clone was detected only a few times. The chain has TRBV2 and TRBJ1-1; tentatively, D is TRBD1 (6 bases). Germline V gives CDR1 SNHLY, CDR2 FYNNEI. The CDR3 totals 15 residues. V lost 2 bases and J 0 bases, leaving 10 bases between the germline ends. The CDR3 here is CASSERQAMNTEAFF. CDR3 DNA: TGTGCCAGCAGTGAACGACAGGCCATGAACACTGAAGCTTTCTTT.

This clone was detected a few times. The chain has TRBV5-4 and TRBJ1-2; D remains unclear. This CDR3 has 11 residues. V lost 4 bases and J 3 bases, leaving 4 bases between the germline ends. CDR1 is SGHNT, CDR2 YYREEE, per germline (reference sequence). The CDR3 loop reads CASSRDYGYTF. Written as DNA, the CDR3 is TGTGCCAGCAGCCGTGACTATGGCTACACCTTC.